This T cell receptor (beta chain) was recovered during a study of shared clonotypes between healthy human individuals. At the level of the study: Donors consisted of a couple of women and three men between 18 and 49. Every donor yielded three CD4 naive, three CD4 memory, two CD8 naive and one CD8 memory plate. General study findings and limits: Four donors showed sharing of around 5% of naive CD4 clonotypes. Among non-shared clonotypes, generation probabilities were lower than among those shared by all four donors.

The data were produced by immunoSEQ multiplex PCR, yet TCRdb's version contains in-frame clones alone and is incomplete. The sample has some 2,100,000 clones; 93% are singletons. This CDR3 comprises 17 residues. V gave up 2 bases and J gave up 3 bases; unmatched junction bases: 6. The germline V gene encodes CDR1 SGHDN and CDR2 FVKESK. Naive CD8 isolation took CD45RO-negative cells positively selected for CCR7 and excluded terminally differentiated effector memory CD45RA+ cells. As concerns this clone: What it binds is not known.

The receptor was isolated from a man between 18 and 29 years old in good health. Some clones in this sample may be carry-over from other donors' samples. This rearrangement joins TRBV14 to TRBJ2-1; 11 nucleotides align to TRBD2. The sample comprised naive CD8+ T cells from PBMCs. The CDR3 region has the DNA TGTGCCAGCAGCCAACTCGGGACTAGCGGTAACTACAATGAGCAGTTCTTC. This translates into CASSQLGTSGNYNEQFF.